The T cell receptor (beta chain) described here comes from a study of technical replicates of blood from a few donors. Sequenced by immunoSEQ multiplex PCR; TCRdb stores in-frame clones only, minus some. The profile shows 80,000 to 95,000 clones, around 92% of them singletons. The V end lost 3 bases, the J end lost 10 bases, and 20 bases lay between the germline ends. There are 15 residues in the CDR3. Germline CDR1 is SGHRS and CDR2 is YFSETQ. This rearrangement joins TRBV5-1 to TRBJ2-1; weak D call: TRBD1 (5 bases). The sample was T cells isolated from PBMCs. The clonotype comes from a human donor in good health. CDR3: CASSYQNGPSGEQFF. The CDR3 DNA is TGCGCCAGCAGCTATCAGAACGGCCCTTCAGGGGAGCAGTTCTTC.